This TCR beta chain was obtained from a study of lymphopenia after photon versus proton radiotherapy. Study-wide results and limits: In patients who died, overall survival fell as post-nadir TCR diversity dropped more. Proton therapy kept repertoires fairly stable, unlike photons, which gained effector/memory cells. Authors raise, but do not show, better survival with proton therapy. Post-nadir diversity loss with photons came from oligoclonal expansion, particularly CD8+ Temra cells.

The table came from immunoSEQ multiplex PCR; TCRdb's copy has only in-frame clones and leaves some out. The sample lists 30,000 to 40,000 clones; about 80% were seen once. Regarding this clone: The target antigen is unknown.

The CDR3 totals 14 residues. Trimming left V 4 bases short and J 0 bases short, with 10 bases between. CDR1 and CDR2 from the germline V gene are SGHRS and YFSETQ. The rearrangement links TRBV5-1 to TRBJ1-1; D is ambiguous. The sample in question was peripheral blood, obtained from a patient treated with proton-based radiotherapy. The receptor was derived from a woman aged 65 to 85 with pancreatic cancer. The CDR3 loop reads CASSPEGLNTEAFF. The CDR3 region has the DNA TGCGCCAGCAGCCCGGAGGGTCTGAACACTGAAGCTTTCTTT.